These 4 T cell receptor beta chains were all obtained from the same sample, sequenced in a study of molecular identifiers for immune sequencing clone quantification. TCRdb passed the PCR reads through MiXCR, listing each CDR3 protein once. The sample lists some 320,000 distinct CDR3 sequences; 20% to 25% were seen once. Sequenced: naive CD8+ T cells from blood, with Jurkat cell RNA spiked in. Subset noted: FACS-sorted CD8+CD4-CCR7+CD45RA+ naive T cells. All receptors derive from a human donor in good health. Some libraries in this study had Jurkat cell RNA spiked in.

This clonotype appeared many times. The genes are TRBV6-5 and TRBJ1-1, with no clear D. The CDR3 spans 14 residues. V shed 6 bases and J shed 0 bases, with 11 bases lying between them. Germline V gene sequence: CDR1 MNHEY, CDR2 SVGAGI. The CDR3: CASSDRHLNTEAFF. CDR3 coding DNA: TGTGCCAGCAGCGACCGACATTTGAACACTGAAGCTTTCTTT.

This clonotype has a count of ten or more. J is TRBJ2-7 and V is TRBV3-1, with 7 bases that match TRBD2. The CDR3 runs to 16 residues. CDR1 and CDR2 (germline): LGHDT, YNNKEL (reference sequence). V gave up 4 bases and J gave up 2 bases; unmatched junction bases: 11. The CDR3 DNA follows: TGTGCCAGCAGCCCCGAAGGAAGGGAGGGGACCTACGAGCAGTACTTC. It yields the protein CASSPEGREGTYEQYF.

This clonotype was seen ten or more times. The rearrangement joins TRBV29-1 to TRBJ1-1, with D possibly TRBD1 on 6 matching bases. V gave up 7 bases and J gave up 3 bases, with 15 bases separating them. The germline V gene encodes CDR1 SQVTM and CDR2 ANQGSEA. The CDR3 extends over 13 amino acids. CDR3 nucleotide sequence: TGCAGCGCCGGAGGGGGGGCCGACACTGAAGCTTTCTTT. It yields the protein CSAGGGADTEAFF.

To note about this clonotype: One junction end does not reproduce the germline sequence, and a read error may be involved. The chain is built from TRBV20-1 and TRBJ1-5; 10 nucleotides align to TRBD1. The CDR3 is 15 residues long. In germline, CDR1 is DFQATT, CDR2 SNEGSKA (reference sequence). CDR3 region: CGANDGGQGVQPQHF. Written as DNA, the CDR3 is TGCGGTGCGAACGATGGTGGACAGGGGGTTCAGCCCCAGCATTTT.